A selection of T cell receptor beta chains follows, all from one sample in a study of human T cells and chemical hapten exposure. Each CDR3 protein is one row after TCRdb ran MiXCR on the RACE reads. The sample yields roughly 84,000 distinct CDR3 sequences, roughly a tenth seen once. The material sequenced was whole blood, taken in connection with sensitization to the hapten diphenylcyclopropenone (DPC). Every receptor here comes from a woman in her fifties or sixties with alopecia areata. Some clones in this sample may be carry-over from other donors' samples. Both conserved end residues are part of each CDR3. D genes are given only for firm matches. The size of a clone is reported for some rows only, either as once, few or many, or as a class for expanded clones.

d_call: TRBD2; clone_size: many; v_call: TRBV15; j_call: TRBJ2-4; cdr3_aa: CATSRASGKQYF; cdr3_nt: TGTGCCACCAGCAGAGCTAGCGGAAAGCAGTACTTC
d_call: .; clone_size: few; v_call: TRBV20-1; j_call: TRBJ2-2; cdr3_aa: CSARGNPMPTGGELFF; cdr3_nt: TGCAGTGCTAGGGGGAACCCAATGCCAACCGGCGGGGAGCTGTTTTTT
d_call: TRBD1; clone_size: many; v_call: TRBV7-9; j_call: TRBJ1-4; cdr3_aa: CASSISGTANEKLFF; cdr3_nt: TGTGCCAGCAGCATATCCGGGACAGCTAATGAAAAACTGTTTTTT
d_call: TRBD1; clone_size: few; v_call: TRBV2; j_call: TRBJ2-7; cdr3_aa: CASSGTVNNYEQYF; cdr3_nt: TGTGCCAGCAGCGGGACAGTCAACAACTACGAGCAGTACTTC
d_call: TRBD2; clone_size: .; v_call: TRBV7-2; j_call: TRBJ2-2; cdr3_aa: CASTELAGSNTGELFF; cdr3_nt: TGTGCCAGCACAGAACTAGCGGGATCGAACACCGGGGAGCTGTTTTTT
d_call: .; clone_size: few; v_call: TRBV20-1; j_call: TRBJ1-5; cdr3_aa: CSASWGVNQPQHF; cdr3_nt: TGCAGTGCTAGTTGGGGAGTCAATCAGCCCCAGCATTTT
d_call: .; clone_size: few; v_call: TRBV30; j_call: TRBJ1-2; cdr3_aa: CAWSVRQGYGYTF; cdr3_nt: TGTGCCTGGAGTGTACGCCAGGGGTATGGCTACACCTTC
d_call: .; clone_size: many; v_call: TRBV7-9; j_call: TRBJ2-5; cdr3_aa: CASSLRLEEETQYF; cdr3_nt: TGTGCCAGCAGCTTACGCCTAGAGGAAGAGACCCAGTACTTC
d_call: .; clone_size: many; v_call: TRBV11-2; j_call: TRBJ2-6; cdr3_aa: CASSPLGEAYLSSGANVLTF; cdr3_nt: TGTGCCAGCAGCCCTTTGGGGGAGGCCTACCTGAGCTCTGGGGCCAACGTCCTGACTTTC
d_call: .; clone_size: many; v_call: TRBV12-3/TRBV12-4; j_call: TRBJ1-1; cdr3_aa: CASSLGRSVEAFF; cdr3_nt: TGTGCCAGCAGTTTAGGACGGAGCGTTGAAGCTTTCTTT
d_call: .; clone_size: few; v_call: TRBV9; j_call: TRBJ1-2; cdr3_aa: CASSVGTDYGYTF; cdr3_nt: TGTGCCAGCAGCGTAGGCACGGACTATGGCTACACCTTC
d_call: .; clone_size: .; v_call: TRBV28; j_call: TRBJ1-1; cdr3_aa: CASSSSGSGMLNTEAFF; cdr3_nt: TGTGCCAGCAGTTCCTCGGGGTCAGGGATGTTGAACACTGAAGCTTTCTTT
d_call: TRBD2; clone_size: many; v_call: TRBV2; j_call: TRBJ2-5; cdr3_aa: CASSPAGLARETQYF; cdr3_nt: TGTGCCAGCTCCCCCGCAGGACTAGCGCGAGAGACCCAGTACTTC
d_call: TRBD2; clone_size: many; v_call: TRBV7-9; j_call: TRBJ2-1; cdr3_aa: CASSSGTSGSYEQFF; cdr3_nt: TGTGCCAGCAGCTCCGGGACTAGCGGGAGCTATGAGCAGTTCTTC
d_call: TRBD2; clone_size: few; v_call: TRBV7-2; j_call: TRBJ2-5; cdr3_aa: CASSLFPGLAGLETQYF; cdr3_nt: TGTGCCAGCAGCTTATTCCCGGGACTAGCGGGACTGGAGACCCAGTACTTC
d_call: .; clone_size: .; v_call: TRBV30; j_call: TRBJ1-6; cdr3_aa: CAWSNGVMDSPLHF; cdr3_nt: TGTGCCTGGAGTAATGGGGTAATGGATTCACCCCTCCACTTT
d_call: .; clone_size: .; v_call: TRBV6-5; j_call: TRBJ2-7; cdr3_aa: CASSQQTGAYEQYF; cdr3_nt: TGTGCCAGCAGTCAGCAGACAGGTGCCTACGAGCAGTACTTC
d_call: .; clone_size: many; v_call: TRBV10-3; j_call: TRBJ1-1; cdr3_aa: CAISDQLSGLNTEAFF; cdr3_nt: TGTGCCATCAGTGATCAGTTATCAGGGCTGAACACTGAAGCTTTCTTT
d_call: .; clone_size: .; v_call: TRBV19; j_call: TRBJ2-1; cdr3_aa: CASSTYTSPPQNNEQFF; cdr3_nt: TGTGCCAGTAGTACCTATACTAGCCCCCCTCAAAACAATGAGCAGTTCTTC
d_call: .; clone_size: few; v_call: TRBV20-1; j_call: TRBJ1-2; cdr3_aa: CSASGTLYGYTF; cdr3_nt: TGCAGTGCGAGTGGTACCCTCTATGGCTACACCTTC
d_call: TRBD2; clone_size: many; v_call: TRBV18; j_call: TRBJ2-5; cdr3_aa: CASGTGTNPETQYF; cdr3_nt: TGTGCCAGCGGAACCGGGACTAACCCTGAGACCCAGTACTTC
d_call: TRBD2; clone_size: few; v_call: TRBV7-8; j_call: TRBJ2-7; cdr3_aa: CASGQTSGFFTYEQYF; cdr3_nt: TGTGCCAGCGGACAGACTAGCGGCTTTTTTACCTACGAGCAGTACTTC
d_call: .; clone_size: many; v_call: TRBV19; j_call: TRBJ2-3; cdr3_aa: CASSPGTSTDTQYF; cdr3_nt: TGTGCCAGTAGTCCTGGGACTAGCACAGATACGCAGTATTTT
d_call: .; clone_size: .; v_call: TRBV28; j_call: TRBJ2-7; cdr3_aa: CATEPSVGPRYEQYF; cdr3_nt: TGTGCCACCGAACCCTCCGTGGGACCCCGCTACGAGCAGTACTTC